The sequence of this T cell receptor (beta chain) was determined in a study of blood T cell repertoires in COVID-19. Comments on this clone: Other DNA sequences of this sample code for an identical CDR3.

The table came from immunoSEQ multiplex PCR; TCRdb's copy has only in-frame clones and leaves some out. This sample has 380,000 or so clones, with about 89% found just once. The source material was PBMCs or T cells enriched from blood (not recorded which). This TCR was sampled from a man aged 25 to 45 who had recovered from COVID-19.

This chain's CDR3 is CASSFAGEQFF. The CDR3 coding sequence is TGTGCCAGCAGTTTCGCAGGTGAGCAGTTCTTC. The V and J genes are TRBV12-3 or TRBV12-4 and TRBJ2-1; no reliable D call. Trimming took off 3 bases at V and 9 bases at J, with 6 bases between the two ends. This CDR3 is 11 amino acids long.